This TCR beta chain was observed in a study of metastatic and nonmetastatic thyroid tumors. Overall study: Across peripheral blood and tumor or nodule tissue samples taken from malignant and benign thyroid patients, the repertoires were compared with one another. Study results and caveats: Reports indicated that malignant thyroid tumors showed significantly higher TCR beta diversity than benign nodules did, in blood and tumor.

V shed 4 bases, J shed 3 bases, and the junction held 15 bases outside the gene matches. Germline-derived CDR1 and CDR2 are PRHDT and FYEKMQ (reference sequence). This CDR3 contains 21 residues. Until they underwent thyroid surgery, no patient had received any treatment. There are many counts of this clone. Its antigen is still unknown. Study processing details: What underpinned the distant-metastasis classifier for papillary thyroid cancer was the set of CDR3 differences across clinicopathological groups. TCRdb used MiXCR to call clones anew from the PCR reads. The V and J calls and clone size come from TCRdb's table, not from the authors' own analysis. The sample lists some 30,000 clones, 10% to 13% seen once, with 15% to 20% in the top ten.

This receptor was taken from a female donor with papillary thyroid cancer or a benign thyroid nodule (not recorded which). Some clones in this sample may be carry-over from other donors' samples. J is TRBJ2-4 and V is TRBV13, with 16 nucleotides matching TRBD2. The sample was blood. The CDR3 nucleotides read TGTGCCAGCAGCTCCATAAAACCGGGACTAGCGGGAGGGCCCGTCAAAAACATTCAGTACTTC. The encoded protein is CASSSIKPGLAGGPVKNIQYF.